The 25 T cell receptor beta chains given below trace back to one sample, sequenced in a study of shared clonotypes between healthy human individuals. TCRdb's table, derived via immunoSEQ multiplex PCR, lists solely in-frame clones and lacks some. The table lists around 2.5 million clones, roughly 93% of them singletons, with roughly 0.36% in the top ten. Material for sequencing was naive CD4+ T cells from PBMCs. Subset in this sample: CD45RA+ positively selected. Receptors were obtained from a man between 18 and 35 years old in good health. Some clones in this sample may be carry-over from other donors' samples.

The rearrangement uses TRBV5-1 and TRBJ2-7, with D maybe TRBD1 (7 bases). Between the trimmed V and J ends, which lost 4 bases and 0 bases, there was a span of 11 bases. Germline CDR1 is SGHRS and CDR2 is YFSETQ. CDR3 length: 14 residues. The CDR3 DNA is TGCGCCAGCAGCCCGGGGGACAGCTCCTACGAGCAGTACTTC. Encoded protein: CASSPGDSSYEQYF.

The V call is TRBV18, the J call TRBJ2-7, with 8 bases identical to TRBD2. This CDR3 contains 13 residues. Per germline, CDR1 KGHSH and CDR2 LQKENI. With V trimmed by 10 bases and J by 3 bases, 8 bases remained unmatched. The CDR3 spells CATTQLADYEQYF. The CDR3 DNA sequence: TGTGCCACCACCCAACTAGCGGACTACGAGCAGTACTTC.

CDR3 region: CAWSRASYNEQFF. DNA for the CDR3: TGTGCCTGGTCCAGAGCCTCCTACAATGAGCAGTTCTTC. V and J are TRBV30 and TRBJ2-1; D is unresolved. Trimming took 5 bases from V and 0 from J, leaving 8 bases between them. The germline V gene encodes CDR1 GTSNPN and CDR2 SVGIG (reference sequence). The CDR3 spans 13 residues.

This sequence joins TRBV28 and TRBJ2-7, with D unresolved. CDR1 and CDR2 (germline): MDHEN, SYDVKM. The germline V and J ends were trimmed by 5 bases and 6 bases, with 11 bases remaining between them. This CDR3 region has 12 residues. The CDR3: CASSALVSEQYF. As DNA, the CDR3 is TGTGCCAGCAGTGCCCTCGTTTCCGAGCAGTACTTC.

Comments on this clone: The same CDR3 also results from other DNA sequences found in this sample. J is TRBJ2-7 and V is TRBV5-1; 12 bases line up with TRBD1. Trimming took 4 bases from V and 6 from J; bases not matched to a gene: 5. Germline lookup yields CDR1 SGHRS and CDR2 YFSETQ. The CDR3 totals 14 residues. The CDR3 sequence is CASSPGQGALEQYF. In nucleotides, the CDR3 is TGCGCCAGCAGCCCGGGACAGGGGGCCCTCGAGCAGTACTTC.

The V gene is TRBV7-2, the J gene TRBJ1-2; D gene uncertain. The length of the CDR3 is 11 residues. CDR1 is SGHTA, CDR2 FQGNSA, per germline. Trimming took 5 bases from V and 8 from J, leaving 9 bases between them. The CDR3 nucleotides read TGTGCCAGCAGCCCCCACGGCGGCTACACCTTC. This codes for CASSPHGGYTF.

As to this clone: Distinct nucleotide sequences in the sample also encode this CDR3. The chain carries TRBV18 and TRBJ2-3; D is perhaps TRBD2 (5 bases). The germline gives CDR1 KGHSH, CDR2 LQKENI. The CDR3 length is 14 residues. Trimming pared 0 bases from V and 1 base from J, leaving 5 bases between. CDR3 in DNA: TGTGCCAGCTCACCACCGGAGGGCACAGATACGCAGTATTTT. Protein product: CASSPPEGTDTQYF.

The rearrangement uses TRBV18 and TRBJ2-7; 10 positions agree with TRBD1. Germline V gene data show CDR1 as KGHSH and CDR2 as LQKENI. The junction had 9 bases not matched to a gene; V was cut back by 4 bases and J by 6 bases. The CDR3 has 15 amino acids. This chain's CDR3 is CASSRTGTGVIEQYF. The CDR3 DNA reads TGTGCCAGCTCACGAACCGGGACAGGGGTGATCGAGCAGTACTTC.

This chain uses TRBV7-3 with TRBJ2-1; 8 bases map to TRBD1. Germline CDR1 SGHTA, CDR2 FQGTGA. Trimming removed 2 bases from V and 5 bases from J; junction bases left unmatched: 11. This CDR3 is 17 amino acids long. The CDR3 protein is CASSLLGNGQGNNEQFF. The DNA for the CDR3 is TGTGCCAGCAGCTTACTCGGTAATGGACAGGGAAACAATGAGCAGTTCTTC.

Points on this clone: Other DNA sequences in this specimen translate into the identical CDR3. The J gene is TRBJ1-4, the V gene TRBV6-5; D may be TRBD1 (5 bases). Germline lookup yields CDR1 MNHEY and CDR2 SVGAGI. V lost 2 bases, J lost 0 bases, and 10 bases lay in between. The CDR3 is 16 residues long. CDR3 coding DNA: TGTGCCAGCAGTTACCGGGGCCCTGCAACTAATGAAAAACTGTTTTTT. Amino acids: CASSYRGPATNEKLFF.

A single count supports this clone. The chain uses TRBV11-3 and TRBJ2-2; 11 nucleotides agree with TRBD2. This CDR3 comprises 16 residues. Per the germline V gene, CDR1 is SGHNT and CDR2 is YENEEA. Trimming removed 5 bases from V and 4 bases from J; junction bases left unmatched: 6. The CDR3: CASSITSGRGTGELFF. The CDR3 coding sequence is TGTGCCAGCAGCATTACTAGCGGGAGAGGCACCGGGGAGCTGTTTTTT.

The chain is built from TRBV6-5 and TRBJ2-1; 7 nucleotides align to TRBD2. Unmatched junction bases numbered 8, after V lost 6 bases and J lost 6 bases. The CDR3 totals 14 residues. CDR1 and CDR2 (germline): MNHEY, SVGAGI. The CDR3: CASRVGGAGNEQFF. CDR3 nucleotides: TGTGCCAGCAGGGTGGGAGGGGCCGGCAATGAGCAGTTCTTC.

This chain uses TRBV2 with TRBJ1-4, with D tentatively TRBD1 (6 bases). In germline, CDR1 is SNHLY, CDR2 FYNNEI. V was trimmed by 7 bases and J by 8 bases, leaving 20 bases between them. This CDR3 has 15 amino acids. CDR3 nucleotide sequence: TGTGCCAGCATGAGGGGTCGGGGGGCGCCCGAAAAACTGTTTTTT. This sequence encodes CASMRGRGAPEKLFF. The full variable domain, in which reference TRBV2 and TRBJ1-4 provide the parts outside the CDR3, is EPEVTQTPSHQVTQMGQEVILRCVPISNHLYFYWYRQILGQKVEFLVSFYNNEISEKSEIFDDQFSVERPDGSNFTLKIRSTKLEDSAMYFCASMRGRGAPEKLFFGSGTQLSVL.

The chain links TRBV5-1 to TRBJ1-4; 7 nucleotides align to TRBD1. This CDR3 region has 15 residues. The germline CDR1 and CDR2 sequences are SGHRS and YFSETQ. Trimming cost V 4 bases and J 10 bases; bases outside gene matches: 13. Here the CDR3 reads CASSLSTGTVAKLFF. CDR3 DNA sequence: TGCGCCAGCAGCCTATCGACAGGGACGGTTGCAAAACTGTTTTTT.

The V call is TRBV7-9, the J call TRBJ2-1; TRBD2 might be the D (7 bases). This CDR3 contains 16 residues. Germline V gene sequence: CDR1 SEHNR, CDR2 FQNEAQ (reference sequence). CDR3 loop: CAMPRGASGNYNEQFF. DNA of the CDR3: TGTGCGATGCCGAGGGGGGCTAGCGGAAACTACAATGAGCAGTTCTTC.

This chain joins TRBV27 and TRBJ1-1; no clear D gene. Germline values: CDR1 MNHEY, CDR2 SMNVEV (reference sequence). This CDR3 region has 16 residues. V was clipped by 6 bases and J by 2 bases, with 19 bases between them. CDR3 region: CASSLRWTALNTEAFF. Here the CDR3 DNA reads TGTGCCAGCAGCCTTAGATGGACGGCCTTAAACACTGAAGCTTTCTTT.

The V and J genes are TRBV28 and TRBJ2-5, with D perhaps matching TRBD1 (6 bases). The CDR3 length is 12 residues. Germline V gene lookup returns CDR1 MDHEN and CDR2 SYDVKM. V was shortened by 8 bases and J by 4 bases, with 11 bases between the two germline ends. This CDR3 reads CASGTLLETQYF. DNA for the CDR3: TGTGCCAGCGGGACACTACTAGAGACCCAGTACTTC.

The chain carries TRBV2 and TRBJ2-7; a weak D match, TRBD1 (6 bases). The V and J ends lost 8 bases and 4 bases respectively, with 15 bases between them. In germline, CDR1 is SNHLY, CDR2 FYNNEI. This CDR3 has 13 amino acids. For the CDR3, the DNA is TGTGCCAGCGGGATGACAGGCCCGTACGAGCAGTACTTC. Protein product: CASGMTGPYEQYF.

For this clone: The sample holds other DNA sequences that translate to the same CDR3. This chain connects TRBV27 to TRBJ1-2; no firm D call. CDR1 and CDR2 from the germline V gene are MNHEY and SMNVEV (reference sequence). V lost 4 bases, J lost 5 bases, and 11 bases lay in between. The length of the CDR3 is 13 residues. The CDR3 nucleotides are TGTGCCAGCAGTTGGACCTCTGGGTATGGCTACACCTTC. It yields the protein CASSWTSGYGYTF.

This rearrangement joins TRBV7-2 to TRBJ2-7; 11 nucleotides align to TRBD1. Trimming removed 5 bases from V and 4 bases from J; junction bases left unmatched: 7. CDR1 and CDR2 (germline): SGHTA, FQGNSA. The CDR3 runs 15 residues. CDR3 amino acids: CASSPDGTGGYEQYF. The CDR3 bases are TGTGCCAGCAGCCCGGACGGGACAGGGGGATACGAGCAGTACTTC.

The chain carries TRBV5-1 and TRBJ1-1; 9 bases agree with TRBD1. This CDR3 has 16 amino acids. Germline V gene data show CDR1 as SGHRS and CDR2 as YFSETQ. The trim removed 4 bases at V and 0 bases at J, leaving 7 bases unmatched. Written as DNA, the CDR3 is TGCGCCAGCAGCGCCTACGGGACAGGGATGAACACTGAAGCTTTCTTT. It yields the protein CASSAYGTGMNTEAFF.

The CDR3 loop is CASKLDRGRNEQFF. DNA of the CDR3: TGTGCCAGCAAGCTGGACAGGGGACGAAATGAGCAGTTCTTC. The chain couples TRBV2 to TRBJ2-1; 9 positions match TRBD1. This CDR3 region has 14 residues. V gave up 7 bases and J gave up 7 bases; unmatched junction bases: 8. Germline V gene sequence: CDR1 SNHLY, CDR2 FYNNEI.

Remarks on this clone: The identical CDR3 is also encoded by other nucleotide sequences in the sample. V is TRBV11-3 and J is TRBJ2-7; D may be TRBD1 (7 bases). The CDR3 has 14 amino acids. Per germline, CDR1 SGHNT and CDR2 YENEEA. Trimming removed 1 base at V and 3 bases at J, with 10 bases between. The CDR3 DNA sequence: TGTGCCAGCAGCTTAGGGGGGGACAGCTACGAGCAGTACTTC. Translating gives CASSLGGDSYEQYF.

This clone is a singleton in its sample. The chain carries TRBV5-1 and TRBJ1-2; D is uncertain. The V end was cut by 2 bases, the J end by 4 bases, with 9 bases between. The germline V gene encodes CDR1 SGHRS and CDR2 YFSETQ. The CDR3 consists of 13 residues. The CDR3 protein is CASSFSATYGYTF. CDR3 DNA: TGCGCCAGCAGCTTCTCAGCGACCTATGGCTACACCTTC.

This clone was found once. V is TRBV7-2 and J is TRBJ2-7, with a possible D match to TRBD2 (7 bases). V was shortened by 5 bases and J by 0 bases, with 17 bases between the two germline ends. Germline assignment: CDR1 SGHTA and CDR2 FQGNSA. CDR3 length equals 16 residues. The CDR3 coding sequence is TGTGCCAGCAGCCCGCGGGGGCCGGGGCCCTCCTACGAGCAGTACTTC. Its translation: CASSPRGPGPSYEQYF. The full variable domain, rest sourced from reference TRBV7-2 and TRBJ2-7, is GAGVSQSPSNKVTEKGKDVELRCDPISGHTALYWYRQSLGQGLEFLIYFQGNSAPDKSGLPSDRFSAERTGGSVSTLTIQRTQQEDSAVYLCASSPRGPGPSYEQYFGPGTRLTVT.